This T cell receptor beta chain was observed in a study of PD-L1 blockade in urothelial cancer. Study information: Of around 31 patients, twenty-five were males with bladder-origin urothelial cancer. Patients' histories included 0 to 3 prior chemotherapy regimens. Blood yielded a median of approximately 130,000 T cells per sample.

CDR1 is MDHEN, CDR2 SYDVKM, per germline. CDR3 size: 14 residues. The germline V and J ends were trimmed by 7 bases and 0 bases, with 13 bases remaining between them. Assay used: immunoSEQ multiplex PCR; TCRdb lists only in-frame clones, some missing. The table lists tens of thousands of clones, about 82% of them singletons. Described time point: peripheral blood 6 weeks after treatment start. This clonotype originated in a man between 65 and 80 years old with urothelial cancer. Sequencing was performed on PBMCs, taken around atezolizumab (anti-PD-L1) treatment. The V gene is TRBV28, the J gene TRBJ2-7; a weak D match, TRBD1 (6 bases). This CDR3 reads CASNGAGVSYEQYF. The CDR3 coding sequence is TGTGCCAGCAACGGGGCAGGGGTCTCCTACGAGCAGTACTTC.